This TCR beta chain stems from a study of cytomegalovirus exposure and HLA in healthy donors. Study details: Earlier, 90 million to 140 million unique TCR beta sequences were recovered from approximately 180 million T cells by an analysis.

About this clone itself: Its antigen is undetermined.

Use of 60 Vbeta and 13 Jbeta primers characterized the PCR. TCRdb keeps only in-frame clones here, not all; method: immunoSEQ multiplex PCR. Here the sample spans some 150,000 clones, roughly 80% being singletons. This CDR3 has 13 amino acids. From germline, CDR1 is MNHNS and CDR2 SASEGT. Trimming pared 4 bases from V and 1 base from J, leaving 7 bases between. Overall study findings and caveats: Presence/absence analyses rested on an assumption that sequencing depth was roughly uniform across donors. The study flagged some 170 TCR beta chains as cytomegalovirus-associated. The majority of TCR sequences were rare, yet some public TCRs appeared in many donors.

This receptor was taken from a man aged 40-50 years in good health and CMV-seropositive. This rearrangement joins TRBV6-1 to TRBJ1-1, with unresolved D. Sequencing was done on a sample of PBMCs. CDR3 sequence reads: CASSGQANTEAFF. CDR3 in DNA: TGTGCCAGCAGTGGCCAGGCGAACACTGAAGCTTTCTTT.